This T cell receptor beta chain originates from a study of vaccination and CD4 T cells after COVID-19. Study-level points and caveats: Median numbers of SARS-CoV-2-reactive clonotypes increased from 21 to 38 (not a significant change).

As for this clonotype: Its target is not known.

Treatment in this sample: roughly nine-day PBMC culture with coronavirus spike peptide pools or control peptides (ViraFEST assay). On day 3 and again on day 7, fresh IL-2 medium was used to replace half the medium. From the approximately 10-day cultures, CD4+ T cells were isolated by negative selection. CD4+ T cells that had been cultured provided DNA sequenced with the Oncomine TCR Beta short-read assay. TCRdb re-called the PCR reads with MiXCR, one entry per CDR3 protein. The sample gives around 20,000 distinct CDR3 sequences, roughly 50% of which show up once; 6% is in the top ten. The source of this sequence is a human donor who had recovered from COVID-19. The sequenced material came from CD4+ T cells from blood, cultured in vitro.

The CDR3 nucleotides read TGTGCCAGCAGTCGCGGGCCGGGGGAGGGCTACACCTTC. This gives the protein CASSRGPGEGYTF. The rearrangement uses TRBV6-1 and TRBJ1-2; maybe TRBD1 (5 bases). Between the trimmed V and J ends, which lost 5 bases and 8 bases, there was a span of 15 bases. The V gene's germline CDR1 is MNHNS and CDR2 SASEGT. CDR3 length equals 13 residues.